This record looks at one T cell receptor (beta chain) sequence and its context. Its target is unknown. CD45RO-negative, CCR7-selected cells formed the naive CD8 fraction, which excluded terminally differentiated effector memory CD45RA+ cells. The data were taken from a study of shared clonotypes between healthy human individuals. Whole-study results and caveats: Shared clonotypes: 4.5% to 6% naive CD4, around 3.7% naive CD8, about 2.2% memory CD4, 0.4% to 0.5% memory CD8.

The trim removed 0 bases at V and 3 bases at J, leaving 5 bases unmatched. CDR1 and CDR2 from the germline V gene are SGHRS and YFSETQ. The CDR3 totals 17 residues. The protocol was immunoSEQ multiplex PCR, while the TCRdb copy is restricted to in-frame clones and leaves out a portion. The table has about 1.9 million clones, roughly 93% seen once. The receptor's source is a man in his late teens or twenties in good health. Some clones in this sample may be carry-over from other donors' samples. V gene TRBV5-1 combines with J gene TRBJ2-7; 14 bases are shared with TRBD2. The sample was naive CD8+ T cells from PBMCs. The CDR3 bases are TGCGCCAGCAGCTTGGGGGGACTAGCGGGAGTCCACTACGAGCAGTACTTC. This encodes CASSLGGLAGVHYEQYF.